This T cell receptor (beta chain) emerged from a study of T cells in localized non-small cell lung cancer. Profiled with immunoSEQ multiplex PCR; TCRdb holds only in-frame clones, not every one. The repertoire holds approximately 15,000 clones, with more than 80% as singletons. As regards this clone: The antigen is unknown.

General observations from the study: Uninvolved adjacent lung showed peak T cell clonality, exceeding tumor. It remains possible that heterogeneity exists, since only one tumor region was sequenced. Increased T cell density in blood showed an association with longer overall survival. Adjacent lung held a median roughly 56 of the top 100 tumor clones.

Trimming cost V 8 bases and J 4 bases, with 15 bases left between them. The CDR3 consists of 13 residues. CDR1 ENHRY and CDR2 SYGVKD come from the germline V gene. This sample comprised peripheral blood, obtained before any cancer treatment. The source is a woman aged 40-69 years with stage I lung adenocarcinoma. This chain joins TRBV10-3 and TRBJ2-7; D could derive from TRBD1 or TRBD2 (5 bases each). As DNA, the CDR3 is TGTGCCATCTCCTACTCGGGGCCGTACGAGCAGTACTTC. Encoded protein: CAISYSGPYEQYF.